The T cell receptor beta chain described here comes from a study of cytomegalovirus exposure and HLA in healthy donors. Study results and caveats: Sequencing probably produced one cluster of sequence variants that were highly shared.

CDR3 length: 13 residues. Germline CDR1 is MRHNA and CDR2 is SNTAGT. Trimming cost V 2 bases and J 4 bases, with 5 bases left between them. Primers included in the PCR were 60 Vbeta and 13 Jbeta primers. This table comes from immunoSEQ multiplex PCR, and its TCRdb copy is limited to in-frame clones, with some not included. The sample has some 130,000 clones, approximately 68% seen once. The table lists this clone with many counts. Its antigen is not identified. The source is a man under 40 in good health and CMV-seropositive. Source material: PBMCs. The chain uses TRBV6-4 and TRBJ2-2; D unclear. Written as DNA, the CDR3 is TGTGCCAGCAGTGACCGGAGCACCGGGGAGCTGTTTTTT. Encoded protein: CASSDRSTGELFF.